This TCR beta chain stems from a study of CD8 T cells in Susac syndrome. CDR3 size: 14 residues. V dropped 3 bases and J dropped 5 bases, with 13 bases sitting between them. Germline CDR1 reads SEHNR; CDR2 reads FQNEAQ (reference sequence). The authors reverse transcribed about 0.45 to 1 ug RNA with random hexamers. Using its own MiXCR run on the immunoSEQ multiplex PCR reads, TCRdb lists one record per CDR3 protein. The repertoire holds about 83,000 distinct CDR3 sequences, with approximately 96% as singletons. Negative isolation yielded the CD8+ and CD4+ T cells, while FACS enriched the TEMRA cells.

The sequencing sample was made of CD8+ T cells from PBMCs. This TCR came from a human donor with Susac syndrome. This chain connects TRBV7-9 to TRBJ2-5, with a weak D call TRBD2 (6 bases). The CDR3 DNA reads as TGTGCCAGCAGCTTCCCCGGGAGCAGGGAGACCCAGTACTTC. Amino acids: CASSFPGSRETQYF.